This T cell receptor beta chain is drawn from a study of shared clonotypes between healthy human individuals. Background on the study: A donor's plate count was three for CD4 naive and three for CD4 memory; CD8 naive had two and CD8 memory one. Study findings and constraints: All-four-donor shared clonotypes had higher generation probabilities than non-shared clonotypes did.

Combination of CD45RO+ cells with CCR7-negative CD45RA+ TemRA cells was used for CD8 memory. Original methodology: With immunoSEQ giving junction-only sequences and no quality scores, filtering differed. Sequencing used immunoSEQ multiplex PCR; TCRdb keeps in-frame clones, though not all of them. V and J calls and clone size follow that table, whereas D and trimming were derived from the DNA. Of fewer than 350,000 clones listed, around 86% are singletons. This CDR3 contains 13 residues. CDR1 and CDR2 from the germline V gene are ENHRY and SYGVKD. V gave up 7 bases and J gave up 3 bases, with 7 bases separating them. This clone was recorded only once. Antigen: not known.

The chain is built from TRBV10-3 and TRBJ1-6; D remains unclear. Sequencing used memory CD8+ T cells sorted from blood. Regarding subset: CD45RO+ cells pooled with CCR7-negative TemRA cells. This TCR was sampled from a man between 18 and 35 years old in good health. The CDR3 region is CAITRLYNSPLHF. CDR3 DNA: TGTGCCATCACCCGCCTCTATAATTCACCCCTCCACTTT.